This TCR beta chain was sequenced during a study of cytotoxic CD8 clonotypes in ibrutinib-treated CLL. Study details: Samples showed on average about 260,000 productive templates and 94,082 productive rearrangements.

TCRdb's copy holds only in-frame clones and misses some; the assay was immunoSEQ multiplex PCR. Counted here are a few hundred thousand clones, 70% occurring once; the ten biggest clones make up roughly 14%. The CDR3 sequence is 16 residues long. The germline V gene encodes CDR1 MNHEY and CDR2 SMNVEV (reference sequence). The J segment lost 0 bases and the V segment lost 6 bases, leaving 7 bases of the junction unmatched. Study-wide results and caveats: Clonality showed a rise at ibrutinib response that reversed toward baseline at progression. Progressing and sustained-remission patients had different sampling times.

Details on this clone: The target antigen is unknown.

Specimen: PBMCs, collected after 24 months of ibrutinib treatment. This chain joins TRBV27 and TRBJ1-5, with 8 bases aligning to TRBD1. The TCR comes from a human donor with chronic lymphocytic leukemia. DNA of the CDR3: TGTGCCAGCAGCCAAGACAGGGGATATAGCAATCAGCCCCAGCATTTT. Its protein is CASSQDRGYSNQPQHF.